These T cell receptor beta chains were read from a single sample in a study of Ad26.COV2.S vaccination and SARS-CoV-2 variants. Measured with immunoSEQ multiplex PCR; TCRdb has only the in-frame clones, and not every one. The sample has some 370,000 clones, about 83% seen once. Sequenced here: peripheral blood, sampled in a trial of Ad26.COV2.S vaccine versus placebo. Every receptor here comes from a person aged 18 to 65 who received the Ad26.COV2.S COVID-19 vaccine or a placebo. Each CDR3 is given with its conserved first and last residue. A D gene is named only where the DNA matches it firmly. Clone sizes are given selectively: once, few, many, or a class where the clone is expanded.

size: NA
V: TRBV24-1
D: NA
J: TRBJ2-7
DNA: TGTGCCACCAGTGACCCTCGCCGGGACGGAGGATCCTACGAGCAGTACTTC
CDR3: CATSDPRRDGGSYEQYF

size: NA
V: TRBV6-6
D: NA
J: TRBJ1-6
DNA: TGTGCCAGCAGTATCCCTTGGTCAGGGTATAATTCACCCCTCCACTTT
CDR3: CASSIPWSGYNSPLHF

size: NA
V: TRBV13
D: NA
J: TRBJ1-2
DNA: TGTGCCAGCAGCTTAGGCCTGTTCGAGGAGGGCCGGAGCTATGGCTACACCTTC
CDR3: CASSLGLFEEGRSYGYTF

size: NA
V: TRBV11-3
D: TRBD2
J: TRBJ2-1
DNA: TGTGCCAGCAGCTTACCCGAGGAGCGGGATTACAATGAGCAGTTCTTC
CDR3: CASSLPEERDYNEQFF

size: NA
V: TRBV13
D: NA
J: TRBJ2-5
DNA: TGTGCCAGCAGCTTACTTGCTTCGGAGACCCAGTACTTC
CDR3: CASSLLASETQYF

size: NA
V: TRBV11-3
D: NA
J: TRBJ1-2
DNA: TGTGCCAGCAGCTCTTCTACCTGGGGGGGCTACACCTTC
CDR3: CASSSSTWGGYTF

size: once
V: TRBV7-9
D: NA
J: TRBJ2-3
DNA: TGTGCCAGCAGCTTAGTCCGGGGCCCAGATACGCAGTATTTT
CDR3: CASSLVRGPDTQYF

size: NA
V: TRBV7-3
D: NA
J: TRBJ1-1
DNA: TGTGCCAGCAGCTTAAGGAGGACGGCGAACACTGAAGCTTTCTTT
CDR3: CASSLRRTANTEAFF

size: NA
V: TRBV2
D: NA
J: TRBJ1-4
DNA: TGTGCCAGCAGAGCACAAAACTACCGGCGGTCGGGAGGGGAAAAACTGTTTTTT
CDR3: CASRAQNYRRSGGEKLFF

size: NA
V: TRBV4-2
D: TRBD1
J: TRBJ1-2
DNA: TGTGCCAGCAGCCGGGGACAGGGGAGCCCCCCCTTATGGGGCTACACCTTC
CDR3: CASSRGQGSPPLWGYTF

size: NA
V: TRBV4-1
D: NA
J: TRBJ1-3
DNA: TGCGCCAGCAGCCAAGACCCCCACAGGGTGAGTGGAAACACCATATATTTT
CDR3: CASSQDPHRVSGNTIYF

size: NA
V: TRBV9
D: NA
J: TRBJ2-3
DNA: TGTGCCAGCAGCGTAGGCGGCGGGATGGGAGATACGCAGTATTTT
CDR3: CASSVGGGMGDTQYF

size: NA
V: TRBV20-1
D: NA
J: TRBJ2-3
DNA: TGCAGTGCTAGTATCCCTAACACAGATACGCAGTATTTT
CDR3: CSASIPNTDTQYF

size: NA
V: TRBV11-2
D: TRBD1
J: TRBJ2-5
DNA: TGTGCCAGCACCCGACAGGGCGGTGAGACCCAGTACTTC
CDR3: CASTRQGGETQYF

size: NA
V: TRBV2
D: NA
J: TRBJ2-2
DNA: TGTGCCAGCACCCCGGGACTTTCCCGGGATACCGGGGAGCTGTTTTTT
CDR3: CASTPGLSRDTGELFF

size: NA
V: TRBV2
D: TRBD2
J: TRBJ2-1
DNA: TGTGCCAGCAGGAGGCGGGAGACCTACAATGAGCAGTTCTTC
CDR3: CASRRRETYNEQFF

size: NA
V: TRBV29-1
D: TRBD1
J: TRBJ1-2
DNA: TGCAGCGTTGAAGAAGGAACAGGGGATGGCTACACCTTC
CDR3: CSVEEGTGDGYTF

size: NA
V: TRBV27
D: TRBD1
J: TRBJ1-4
DNA: TGTGCCAGCAGTTTATTTCCGGGACAGGGGAGGGAAAAACTGTTTTTT
CDR3: CASSLFPGQGREKLFF

size: NA
V: TRBV5-1
D: NA
J: TRBJ1-1
DNA: TGCGCCAGCAGCCGTCCGACAGGGAACACTGAAGCTTTCTTT
CDR3: CASSRPTGNTEAFF

size: NA
V: TRBV2
D: TRBD2
J: TRBJ2-1
DNA: TGTGCCAGCAGTCCCACTAGCGGGAGGGCCTCTGAGCAGTTCTTC
CDR3: CASSPTSGRASEQFF

size: NA
V: TRBV7-9
D: NA
J: TRBJ1-5
DNA: TGTGCCAGCAGCCCTATGGGGAAGGGAAACGATCAGCCCCAGCATTTT
CDR3: CASSPMGKGNDQPQHF

size: NA
V: TRBV6-5
D: TRBD1
J: TRBJ1-1
DNA: TGTGCCAGCAGTTACTCGACAGGGTTGAATACTGAAGCTTTCTTT
CDR3: CASSYSTGLNTEAFF

size: NA
V: TRBV5-1
D: NA
J: TRBJ2-4
DNA: TGCGCCAGCAGCGGAACAGGGTTTGGCATTCAGTACTTC
CDR3: CASSGTGFGIQYF

size: NA
V: TRBV11-3
D: TRBD2
J: TRBJ2-5
DNA: TGTGCCAGCAGCCCGCGACTAGCGGGAGTGGAAGAGACCCAGTACTTC
CDR3: CASSPRLAGVEETQYF

size: NA
V: TRBV18
D: TRBD1
J: TRBJ1-1
DNA: TGTGCCAGCTCGCAGTGGGACAGCTTCCCCAGGGCTTTCTTT
CDR3: CASSQWDSFPRAFF

size: NA
V: TRBV2
D: NA
J: TRBJ2-3
DNA: TGTGCCAGCAGTGAAGGGGGCGGGGCAGATACGCAGTATTTT
CDR3: CASSEGGGADTQYF

size: NA
V: TRBV7-9
D: NA
J: TRBJ1-2
DNA: TGTGCCAGCAGCTTAGCGGAGGCAGGCCCATACACCTTC
CDR3: CASSLAEAGPYTF

size: NA
V: TRBV19
D: NA
J: TRBJ1-5
DNA: TGTGCCAGTAGGTCCTGGGTGACGCGGGACATCAATCAGCCCCAGCATTTT
CDR3: CASRSWVTRDINQPQHF

size: few
V: TRBV7-2
D: NA
J: TRBJ1-2
DNA: TGTGCCAGCAGCCGGAGTAACTATGGCTACACCTTC
CDR3: CASSRSNYGYTF

size: NA
V: TRBV5-1
D: NA
J: TRBJ2-1
DNA: TGCGCCAGCAGCTTGGACGGGCTAGGGGCACTCTACAATGAGCAGTTCTTC
CDR3: CASSLDGLGALYNEQFF

size: NA
V: TRBV7-9
D: NA
J: TRBJ1-1
DNA: TGTGCCAGCAGCTTAGATTCGGGCAGGGAAGCTTTCTTT
CDR3: CASSLDSGREAFF

size: NA
V: TRBV6-5
D: TRBD1
J: TRBJ2-6
DNA: TGTGCCAGCCGGACAGGGGGCTCTGGGGCCAACGTCCTGACTTTC
CDR3: CASRTGGSGANVLTF

size: NA
V: TRBV24-1
D: NA
J: TRBJ1-2
DNA: TGTGCCACCAGTGACTCCAGGGTAGGCTATGGCTACACCTTC
CDR3: CATSDSRVGYGYTF

size: few
V: TRBV2
D: NA
J: TRBJ1-1
DNA: TGTGCCAGCTCGGTAGGGGACACTGAAGCTTTCTTT
CDR3: CASSVGDTEAFF

size: NA
V: TRBV15
D: TRBD1
J: TRBJ1-2
DNA: TGTGCCACCAGCAGGAGGACAGGGGAAGTTGATGGCTACACCTTC
CDR3: CATSRRTGEVDGYTF

size: NA
V: TRBV27
D: NA
J: TRBJ2-7
DNA: TGTGCCAGCGGAGCAACAGGGTTTTTCGAGCAGTACTTC
CDR3: CASGATGFFEQYF